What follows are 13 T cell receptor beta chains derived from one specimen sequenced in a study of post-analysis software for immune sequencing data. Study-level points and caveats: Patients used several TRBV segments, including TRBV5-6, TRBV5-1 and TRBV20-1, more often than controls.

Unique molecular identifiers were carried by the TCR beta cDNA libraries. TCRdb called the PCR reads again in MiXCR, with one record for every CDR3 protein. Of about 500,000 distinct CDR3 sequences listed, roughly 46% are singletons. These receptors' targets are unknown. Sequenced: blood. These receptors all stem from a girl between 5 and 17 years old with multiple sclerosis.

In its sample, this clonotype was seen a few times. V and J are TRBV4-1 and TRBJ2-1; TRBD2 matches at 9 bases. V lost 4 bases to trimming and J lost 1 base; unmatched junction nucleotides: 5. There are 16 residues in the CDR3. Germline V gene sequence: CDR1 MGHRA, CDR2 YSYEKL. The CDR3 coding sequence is TGCGCCAGCAGCCCCCTGGCGGGAGGGTCCTACAATGAGCAGTTCTTC. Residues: CASSPLAGGSYNEQFF.

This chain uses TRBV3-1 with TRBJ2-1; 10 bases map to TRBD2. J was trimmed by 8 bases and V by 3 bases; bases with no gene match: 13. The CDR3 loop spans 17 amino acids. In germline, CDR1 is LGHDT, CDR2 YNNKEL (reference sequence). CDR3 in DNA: TGTGCCAGCAGCCATCGCCGGACTAGCGGCAAATCGGATGAGCAGTTCTTC. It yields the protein CASSHRRTSGKSDEQFF.

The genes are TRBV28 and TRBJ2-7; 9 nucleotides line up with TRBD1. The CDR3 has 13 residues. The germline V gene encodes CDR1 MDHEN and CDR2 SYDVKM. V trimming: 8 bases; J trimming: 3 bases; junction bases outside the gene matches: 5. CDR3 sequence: CASGTGPLYEQYF. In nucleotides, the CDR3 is TGTGCCAGCGGGACAGGGCCTCTCTACGAGCAGTACTTC.

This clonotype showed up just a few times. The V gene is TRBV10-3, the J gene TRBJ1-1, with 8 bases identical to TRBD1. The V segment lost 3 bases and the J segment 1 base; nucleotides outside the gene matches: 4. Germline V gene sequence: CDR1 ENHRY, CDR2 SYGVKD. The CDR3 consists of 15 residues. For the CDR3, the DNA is TGTGCCATCAGTGAAGGACAGGGCGGGAACACTGAAGCTTTCTTT. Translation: CAISEGQGGNTEAFF.

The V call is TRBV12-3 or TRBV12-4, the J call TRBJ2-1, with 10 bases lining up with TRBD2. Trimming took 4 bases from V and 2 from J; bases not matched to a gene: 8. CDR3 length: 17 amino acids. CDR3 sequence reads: CASSSDPLAGAYNEQFF. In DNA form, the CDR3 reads TGTGCCAGCAGTTCAGACCCTCTAGCGGGGGCCTACAATGAGCAGTTCTTC.

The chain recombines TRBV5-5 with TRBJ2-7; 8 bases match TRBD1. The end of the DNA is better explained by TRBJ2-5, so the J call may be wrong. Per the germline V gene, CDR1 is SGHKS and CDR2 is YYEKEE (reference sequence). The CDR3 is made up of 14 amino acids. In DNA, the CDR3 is TGTGCCAGCAGCTCCACAGGGGGACTAGAGACCCAGTACTTC. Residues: CASSSTGGLETQYF.

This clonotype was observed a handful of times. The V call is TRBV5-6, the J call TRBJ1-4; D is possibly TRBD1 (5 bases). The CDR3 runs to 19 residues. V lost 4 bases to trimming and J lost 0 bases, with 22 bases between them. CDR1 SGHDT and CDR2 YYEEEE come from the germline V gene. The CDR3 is CASSRQGWGSLATNEKLFF. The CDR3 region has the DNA TGTGCCAGCAGCCGTCAGGGATGGGGAAGTCTAGCAACTAATGAAAAACTGTTTTTT.

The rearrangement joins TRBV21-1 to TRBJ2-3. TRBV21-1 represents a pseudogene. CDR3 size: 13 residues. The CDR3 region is CASSKQGTDTQYF. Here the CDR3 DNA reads TGTGCCAGCAGCAAACAGGGCACAGATACGCAGTATTTT.

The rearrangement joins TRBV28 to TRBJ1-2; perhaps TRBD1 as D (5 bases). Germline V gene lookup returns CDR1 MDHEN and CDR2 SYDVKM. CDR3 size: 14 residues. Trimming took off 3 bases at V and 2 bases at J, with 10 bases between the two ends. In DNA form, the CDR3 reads TGTGCCAGCAGTTTTTTATCAGGGAACTATGGCTACACCTTC. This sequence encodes CASSFLSGNYGYTF.

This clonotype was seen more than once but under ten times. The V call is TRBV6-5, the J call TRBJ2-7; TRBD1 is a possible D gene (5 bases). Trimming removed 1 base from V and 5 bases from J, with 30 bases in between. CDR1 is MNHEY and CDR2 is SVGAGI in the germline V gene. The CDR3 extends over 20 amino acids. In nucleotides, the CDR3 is TGTGCCAGCAGTTACTACCACCCCAGGGAAATTGTGGCGGAATGGGACGAGCAGTACTTC. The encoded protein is CASSYYHPREIVAEWDEQYF.

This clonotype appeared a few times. The CDR3 DNA sequence: TGTGCCAGCAGCTTAGTTTTCGGGACAGGGGGCTCCTACAATGAGCAGTTCTTC. It codes for CASSLVFGTGGSYNEQFF. V gene TRBV11-2 combines with J gene TRBJ2-1; 11 positions match TRBD1. Looked up from germline, CDR1 is SGHAT and CDR2 is FQNNGV. V dropped 1 base and J dropped 0; count of bases not matched to a gene: 5. This CDR3 contains 18 residues.

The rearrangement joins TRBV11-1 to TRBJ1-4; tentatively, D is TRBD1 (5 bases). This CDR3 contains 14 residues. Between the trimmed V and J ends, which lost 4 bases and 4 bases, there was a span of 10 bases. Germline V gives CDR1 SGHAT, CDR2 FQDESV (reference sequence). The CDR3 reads CASSWDRNNEKLFF. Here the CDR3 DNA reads TGTGCCAGCAGCTGGGACCGGAATAATGAAAAACTGTTTTTT.

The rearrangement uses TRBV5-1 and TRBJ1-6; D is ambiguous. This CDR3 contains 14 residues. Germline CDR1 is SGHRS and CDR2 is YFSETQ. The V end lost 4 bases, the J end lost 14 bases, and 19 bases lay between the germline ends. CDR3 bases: TGCGCCAGCAGCCCGGACCTGAGGAAGGGTACCCTCCACTTT. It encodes CASSPDLRKGTLHF.